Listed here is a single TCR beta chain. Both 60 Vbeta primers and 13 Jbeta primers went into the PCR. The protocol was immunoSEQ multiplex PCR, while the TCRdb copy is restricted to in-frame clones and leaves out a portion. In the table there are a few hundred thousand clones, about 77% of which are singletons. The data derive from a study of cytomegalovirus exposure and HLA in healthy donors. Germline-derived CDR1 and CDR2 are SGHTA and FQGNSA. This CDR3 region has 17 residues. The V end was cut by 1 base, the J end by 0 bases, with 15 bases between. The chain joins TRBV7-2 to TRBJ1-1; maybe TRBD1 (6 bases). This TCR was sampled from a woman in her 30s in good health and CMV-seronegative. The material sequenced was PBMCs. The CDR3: CASSLVRSRGLNTEAFF. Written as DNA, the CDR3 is TGTGCCAGCAGCTTAGTACGGTCCAGGGGATTGAACACTGAAGCTTTCTTT.